A single sample gave rise to the 7 T cell receptor beta chains below, sequenced in a study of blood T cell repertoires in COVID-19. The assay was immunoSEQ multiplex PCR, and TCRdb's table has in-frame clones only and misses some. The sample shows over 55,000 clones, roughly 87% of them seen only once. Sequenced sample: peripheral blood. The receptors stem from a woman of 80 years or more with COVID-19, enrolled during active disease.

The J gene is TRBJ1-2, the V gene TRBV5-4, with 10 bases fitting TRBD1. Trimming at V came to 0 bases and at J to 4 bases, leaving 3 bases not matched to a gene. Germline assignment: CDR1 SGHNT and CDR2 YYREEE (reference sequence). The CDR3 is 15 residues long. The CDR3 sequence is CASSLAGTGVYGYTF. The CDR3 coding sequence is TGTGCCAGCAGCTTGGCAGGGACAGGGGTCTATGGCTACACCTTC.

The chain uses TRBV5-4 and TRBJ2-7; TRBD1 is a possible D gene (6 bases). There are 15 residues in the CDR3. Looked up from germline, CDR1 is SGHNT and CDR2 is YYREEE (reference sequence). Between the trimmed V and J ends, which lost 3 bases and 7 bases, there was a span of 20 bases. The CDR3 here is CASSSLTGPPLEQYF. In nucleotides, the CDR3 is TGTGCCAGCAGCTCTCTGACAGGACCCCCGCTTGAGCAGTACTTC.

This chain joins TRBV5-8 and TRBJ1-1; 10 bases are shared with TRBD1. CDR1 and CDR2 (germline): SGHTS, YDEGEE. Trimming at V came to 0 bases and at J to 5 bases, leaving 1 base not matched to a gene. The CDR3 length is 14 residues. The CDR3: CASSLEGQGTEAFF. The DNA for the CDR3 is TGTGCCAGCAGCTTGGAGGGACAGGGGACTGAAGCTTTCTTT.

V and J are TRBV10-3 and TRBJ1-6; maybe TRBD1 (6 bases). The CDR3 runs 14 residues. CDR1 is ENHRY and CDR2 is SYGVKD in the germline V gene. Trimming pared 6 bases from V and 10 bases from J, leaving 16 bases between. CDR3 in DNA: TGTGCCATCAGGGGGGACACCCAGGAATCACCCCTCCACTTT. As protein: CAIRGDTQESPLHF.

The chain is built from TRBV14 and TRBJ2-1, with TRBD2 matching 13 bases. J lost 8 bases, V lost 4 bases, and 5 bases had no gene match. CDR3 length equals 15 residues. Germline CDR1 SGHDN, CDR2 FVKESK. Here the CDR3 DNA reads TGTGCCAGCAGCCCACTAGCGGGGGGGCCTCATGAGCAGTTCTTC. It codes for CASSPLAGGPHEQFF. Using reference TRBV14 and TRBJ2-1 for the parts outside the CDR3, the full variable domain is EAGVTQFPSHSVIEKGQTVTLRCDPISGHDNLYWYRRVMGKEIKFLLHFVKESKQDESGMPNNRFLAERTGGTYSTLKVQPAELEDSGVYFCASSPLAGGPHEQFFGPGTRLTVL.

This clone came up a few times. The chain uses TRBV10-3 and TRBJ2-1, with 7 positions matching TRBD2. The CDR3 loop spans 14 amino acids. The V gene's germline CDR1 is ENHRY and CDR2 SYGVKD. With 6 bases clipped from V and 9 bases from J, the junction kept 11 bases outside the gene matches. CDR3 in amino acids: CAISDMASGGEQFF. The CDR3 DNA follows: TGTGCCATCAGCGATATGGCCTCGGGGGGTGAGCAGTTCTTC.

V gene TRBV9 combines with J gene TRBJ2-1; no firm D call. The germline V and J ends were trimmed by 0 bases and 8 bases, with 12 bases remaining between them. Germline V gene sequence: CDR1 SGDLS, CDR2 YYNGEE. This CDR3 has 14 residues. CDR3 sequence reads: CASSVDPTIHEQFF. The CDR3 DNA reads as TGTGCCAGCAGCGTAGACCCGACAATCCATGAGCAGTTCTTC.